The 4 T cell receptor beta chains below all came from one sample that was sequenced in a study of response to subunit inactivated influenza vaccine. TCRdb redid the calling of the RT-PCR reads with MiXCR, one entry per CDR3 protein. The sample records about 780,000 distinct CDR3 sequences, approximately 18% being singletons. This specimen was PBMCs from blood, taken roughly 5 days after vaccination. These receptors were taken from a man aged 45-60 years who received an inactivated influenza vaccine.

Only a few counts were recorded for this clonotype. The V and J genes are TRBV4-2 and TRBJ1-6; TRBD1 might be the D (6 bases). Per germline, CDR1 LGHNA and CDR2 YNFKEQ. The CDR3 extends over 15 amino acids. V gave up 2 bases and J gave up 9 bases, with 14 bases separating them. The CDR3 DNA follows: TGTGCCAGCAGCCAACCCGAATCAGGGGCTTCACCCCTCCACTTT. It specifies CASSQPESGASPLHF.

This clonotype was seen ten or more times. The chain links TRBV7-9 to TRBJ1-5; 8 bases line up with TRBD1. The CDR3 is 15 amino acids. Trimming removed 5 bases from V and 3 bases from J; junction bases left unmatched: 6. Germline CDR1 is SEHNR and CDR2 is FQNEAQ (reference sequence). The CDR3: CASSLGTGNNQPQHF. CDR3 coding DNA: TGTGCCAGCAGCCTCGGGACAGGTAACAATCAGCCCCAGCATTTT.

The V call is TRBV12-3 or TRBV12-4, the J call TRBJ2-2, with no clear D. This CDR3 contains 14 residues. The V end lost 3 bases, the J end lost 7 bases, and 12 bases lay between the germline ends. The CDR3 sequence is CASSFQEVGGELFF. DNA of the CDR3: TGTGCCAGCAGTTTCCAGGAAGTAGGCGGGGAGCTGTTTTTT.

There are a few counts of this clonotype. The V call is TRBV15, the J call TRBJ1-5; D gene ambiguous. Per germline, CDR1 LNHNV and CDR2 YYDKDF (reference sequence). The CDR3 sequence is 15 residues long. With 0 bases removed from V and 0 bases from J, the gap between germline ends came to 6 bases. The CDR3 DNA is TGTGCCACCAGCAGAGACAGACTTAGCAATCAGCCCCAGCATTTT. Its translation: CATSRDRLSNQPQHF.